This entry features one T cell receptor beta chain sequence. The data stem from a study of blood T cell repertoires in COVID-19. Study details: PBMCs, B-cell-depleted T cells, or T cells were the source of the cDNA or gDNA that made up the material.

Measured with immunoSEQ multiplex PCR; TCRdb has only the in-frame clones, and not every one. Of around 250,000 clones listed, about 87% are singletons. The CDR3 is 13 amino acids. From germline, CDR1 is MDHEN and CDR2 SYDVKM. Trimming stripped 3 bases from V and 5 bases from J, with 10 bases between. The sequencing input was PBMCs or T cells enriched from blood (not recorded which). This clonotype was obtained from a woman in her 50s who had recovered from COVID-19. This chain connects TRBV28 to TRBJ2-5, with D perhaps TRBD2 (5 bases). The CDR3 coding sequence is TGTGCCAGCAGTTTCGGCCGGAGGGAGACCCAGTACTTC. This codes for CASSFGRRETQYF.